This TCR beta chain was observed in a study of T cells in Graves' hyperthyroidism and ophthalmopathy. The germline gives CDR1 SGHRS, CDR2 YFSETQ. This CDR3 region has 15 residues. V shed 0 bases and J shed 0 bases, with 8 bases lying between them. The PBMCs were sourced from fresh peripheral blood (around 10 ml). This clonotype came up many times. The TCR beta CDR3 regions underwent amplification using RNA transcripts as the source. The HTBI primer set was used in a first-round RT-PCR of the TCR CDR3. Each CDR3 protein gets one entry after TCRdb re-called the multiplex PCR reads with MiXCR. In the table there are around 55,000 distinct CDR3 sequences, 48% of which are singletons.

Sequenced input: blood. This chain joins TRBV5-1 and TRBJ2-3, with D hard to call. The TCR was taken from a woman in her forties or fifties with Graves' ophthalmopathy. CDR3 sequence: CASSLVVTSTDTQYF. The CDR3 DNA follows: TGCGCCAGCAGCTTGGTCGTAACTAGCACAGATACGCAGTATTTT.